This TCR beta chain was profiled in a study of monozygotic twins with inflammatory bowel disease. The CDR3 sequence is 15 residues long. Germline loops: CDR1 KGHSH, CDR2 LQKENI. TCRdb re-called the 5' RACE reads, yielding one record per CDR3 amino acid sequence without DNA. The sample holds over 110,000 distinct CDR3 sequences. This chain connects TRBV18 to TRBJ2-2. The source material was blood. The source is a human donor with ulcerative colitis or Crohn's disease, or a healthy co-twin of an affected twin (not recorded which). The CDR3 sequence: CASSPSRGNTGELFF.